Below, one TCR beta chain is given with its context. The protocol was immunoSEQ multiplex PCR, while the TCRdb copy is restricted to in-frame clones and leaves out a portion. The sample contains under 50,000 clones, 85% to 95% of which appear only once. The record originates from a study of T cell changes during pregnancy in multiple sclerosis. With 0 bases removed from V and 5 bases from J, the gap between germline ends came to 11 bases. Germline loops: CDR1 SGDLS, CDR2 YYNGEE. The CDR3 runs to 14 residues. This sequence originates from a female donor with multiple sclerosis, enrolled in a pregnancy study. The starting material was CD8+ T cells from peripheral blood mononuclear cells, obtained in the third trimester of pregnancy. The rearrangement joins TRBV9 to TRBJ1-1; tentative D call: TRBD1 (5 bases). The CDR3 bases are TGTGCCAGCAGCGTAGCGTCAGGGAATACTGAAGCTTTCTTT. It is translated as CASSVASGNTEAFF.